A selection of T cell receptor beta chains follows, all from one sample in a study of shared clonotypes between healthy human individuals. TCRdb's copy holds only in-frame clones and misses some; the assay was immunoSEQ multiplex PCR. Among roughly 1,500,000 clones listed, around 98.5% were seen once. The specimen was naive CD4+ T cells sorted from blood. These receptors were obtained from a man younger than 45 in good health. The CDR3 runs from the conserved cysteine through the conserved F or W. The D gene is left open where the match is weak. Size values are once, few and many counts, or a class for expanded clones, and some rows have none.

CDR3: CASTAGGGQPQHF; DNA: TGTGCCAGTACCGCAGGGGGCGGTCAGCCCCAGCATTTT; size: .; D: TRBD1; J: TRBJ1-5; V: TRBV19
CDR3: CASSQAGPTQYF; DNA: TGTGCCAGCAGCCAAGCTGGTCCTACCCAGTACTTC; size: .; D: .; J: TRBJ2-5; V: TRBV14
CDR3: CASSSTGTGGYEQYF; DNA: TGTGCCAGCAGTTCCACCGGGACAGGGGGCTACGAGCAGTACTTC; size: .; D: TRBD1; J: TRBJ2-7; V: TRBV28
CDR3: CASSLRPTTTDTQYF; DNA: TGTGCCAGCAGCTTAAGACCCACCACCACAGATACGCAGTATTTT; size: .; D: .; J: TRBJ2-3; V: TRBV5-4
CDR3: CASSKAAALDRVPGANEKLFF; DNA: TGTGCCAGCAGCAAAGCGGCGGCGTTGGACAGAGTTCCTGGGGCTAATGAAAAACTGTTTTTT; size: .; D: .; J: TRBJ1-4; V: TRBV21-1
CDR3: CASSLENRALSSYNEQFF; DNA: TGTGCCAGCAGCTTAGAAAACAGGGCGTTGAGCTCCTACAATGAGCAGTTCTTC; size: .; D: .; J: TRBJ2-1; V: TRBV7-2
CDR3: CASSLHGEAFF; DNA: TGTGCCAGCAGCTTACACGGTGAAGCTTTCTTT; size: .; D: .; J: TRBJ1-1; V: TRBV2
CDR3: CASSRTSGRAAGETQYF; DNA: TGCGCCAGCAGCCGTACTAGCGGGAGGGCCGCAGGGGAGACCCAGTACTTC; size: .; D: TRBD2; J: TRBJ2-5; V: TRBV5-1
CDR3: CASSLDPGGQFF; DNA: TGTGCCAGCAGTTTAGACCCCGGCGGGCAGTTCTTC; size: .; D: .; J: TRBJ2-1; V: TRBV28
CDR3: CASSLVGSNQPQHF; DNA: TGTGCCAGCAGCTTAGTGGGGAGCAATCAGCCCCAGCATTTT; size: .; D: .; J: TRBJ1-5; V: TRBV7-9
CDR3: CASSVTSGSTDTQYF; DNA: TGTGCCAGCAGCGTCACTAGCGGAAGCACAGATACGCAGTATTTT; size: .; D: TRBD2; J: TRBJ2-3; V: TRBV11-1
CDR3: CAIGTGISSYEQYF; DNA: TGTGCCATCGGGACCGGTATCAGCTCCTACGAGCAGTACTTC; size: .; D: .; J: TRBJ2-7; V: TRBV10-3
CDR3: CASSQDRAETQYF; DNA: TGTGCCAGCTCCCAGGACAGGGCAGAGACCCAGTACTTC; size: .; D: TRBD1; J: TRBJ2-5; V: TRBV27
CDR3: CASSQGPFSGNTIYF; DNA: TGTGCCAGCAGCCAAGGGCCTTTCTCTGGAAACACCATATATTTT; size: .; D: .; J: TRBJ1-3; V: TRBV7-6
CDR3: CASSLRLAGGVNEQFF; DNA: TGTGCCAGCAGTTTACGGCTAGCGGGAGGAGTTAATGAGCAGTTCTTC; size: .; D: TRBD2; J: TRBJ2-1; V: TRBV28
CDR3: CASSETRQSSNEQFF; DNA: TGTGCCAGCAGTGAAACCCGACAGTCGAGCAATGAGCAGTTCTTC; size: .; D: .; J: TRBJ2-1; V: TRBV25-1
CDR3: CASSLRAGFADTQYF; DNA: TGTGCCAGCAGCTTACGCGCAGGGTTTGCAGATACGCAGTATTTT; size: .; D: .; J: TRBJ2-3; V: TRBV11-3
CDR3: CASSGGLQPSYNEQFF; DNA: TGCGCCAGCAGCGGCGGGCTCCAGCCTTCCTACAATGAGCAGTTCTTC; size: once; D: .; J: TRBJ2-1; V: TRBV5-1
CDR3: CASSLVDWNAFF; DNA: TGTGCCAGCAGCTTGGTAGACTGGAATGCTTTCTTT; size: .; D: .; J: TRBJ1-1; V: TRBV11-2
CDR3: CASSSSQGRTDTQYF; DNA: TGCGCCAGCAGCTCGTCCCAGGGGCGCACAGATACGCAGTATTTT; size: .; D: .; J: TRBJ2-3; V: TRBV5-1
CDR3: CASSPLSGRASEQYF; DNA: TGTGCCAGCTCACCACTAAGCGGGAGGGCCAGTGAGCAGTACTTC; size: .; D: TRBD2; J: TRBJ2-7; V: TRBV18
CDR3: CAISESDYGYTF; DNA: TGTGCCATCAGTGAGTCCGACTATGGCTACACCTTC; size: .; D: .; J: TRBJ1-2; V: TRBV10-3
CDR3: CSVAPHSYEQYF; DNA: TGCAGCGTTGCACCCCACTCCTACGAGCAGTACTTC; size: once; D: .; J: TRBJ2-7; V: TRBV29-1
CDR3: CASSPRVVGIPNQPQHF; DNA: TGTGCCAGCTCACCACGTGTAGTAGGGATCCCCAATCAGCCCCAGCATTTT; size: .; D: .; J: TRBJ1-5; V: TRBV18
CDR3: CSVVGREYTGELFF; DNA: TGCAGCGTTGTTGGGCGGGAATACACCGGGGAGCTGTTTTTT; size: once; D: .; J: TRBJ2-2; V: TRBV29-1
CDR3: CASSYLAGGNTGELFF; DNA: TGTGCCAGCAGTTATCTAGCGGGAGGAAACACCGGGGAGCTGTTTTTT; size: .; D: TRBD2; J: TRBJ2-2; V: TRBV2
CDR3: CASGWQGGGIQYF; DNA: TGTGCTAGTGGTTGGCAGGGTGGAGGCATTCAGTACTTC; size: .; D: .; J: TRBJ2-4; V: TRBV12-5
CDR3: CASSEYGPPTQHF; DNA: TGTGCCAGCAGTGAATACGGCCCCCCGACCCAGCATTTT; size: .; D: .; J: TRBJ1-5; V: TRBV6-1
CDR3: CASSETRLAGVPDTQYF; DNA: TGCGCCAGCAGTGAGACCAGACTAGCGGGAGTGCCAGATACGCAGTATTTT; size: .; D: TRBD2; J: TRBJ2-3; V: TRBV10-1
CDR3: CASSVSWDGVYEQYF; DNA: TGTGCCAGCAGCGTATCCTGGGACGGAGTCTACGAGCAGTACTTC; size: .; D: .; J: TRBJ2-7; V: TRBV9
CDR3: CATSRDSGSSSYNEQFF; DNA: TGTGCCACCAGCAGAGATTCGGGTAGCAGTTCCTACAATGAGCAGTTCTTC; size: .; D: .; J: TRBJ2-1; V: TRBV15
CDR3: CASSLSLAKLFF; DNA: TGTGCCAGCAGTTTATCCCTTGCGAAACTGTTTTTT; size: once; D: .; J: TRBJ1-4; V: TRBV28
CDR3: CASSPPVPRGNSYEQYF; DNA: TGTGCCAGCTCACCACCGGTGCCCAGGGGTAACTCCTACGAGCAGTACTTC; size: .; D: .; J: TRBJ2-7; V: TRBV18
CDR3: CASSSTRVGDEQFF; DNA: TGCGCCAGCAGCTCCACGCGAGTCGGGGATGAGCAGTTCTTC; size: .; D: .; J: TRBJ2-1; V: TRBV5-1
CDR3: CASRGGAYEQYF; DNA: TGTGCCAGCAGAGGAGGGGCCTACGAGCAGTACTTC; size: .; D: .; J: TRBJ2-7; V: TRBV5-4
CDR3: CAISESEKLFF; DNA: TGTGCCATCAGTGAAAGTGAAAAACTGTTTTTT; size: .; D: .; J: TRBJ1-4; V: TRBV10-3
CDR3: CASSPGTNEQFF; DNA: TGTGCCAGCTCACCCGGGACTAATGAGCAGTTCTTC; size: .; D: .; J: TRBJ2-1; V: TRBV18
CDR3: CASSLVSKVNNEQFF; DNA: TGCGCCAGCAGCTTGGTGTCCAAGGTGAACAATGAGCAGTTCTTC; size: .; D: .; J: TRBJ2-1; V: TRBV5-1
CDR3: CASSSGLAGLTDTQYF; DNA: TGTGCCAGCAGCTCGGGCCTAGCGGGACTCACAGATACGCAGTATTTT; size: once; D: TRBD2; J: TRBJ2-3; V: TRBV11-1
CDR3: CASSMWGSGYTF; DNA: TGTGCCAGTAGTATGTGGGGAAGTGGCTACACCTTC; size: .; D: .; J: TRBJ1-2; V: TRBV19
CDR3: CASSLNRAGTGELFF; DNA: TGCGCCAGCAGCTTGAATAGAGCGGGCACCGGGGAGCTGTTTTTT; size: .; D: .; J: TRBJ2-2; V: TRBV5-1
CDR3: CATSRDLREETQYF; DNA: TGTGCCACCAGCAGAGATCTCAGGGAAGAGACCCAGTACTTC; size: .; D: .; J: TRBJ2-5; V: TRBV15
CDR3: CASDNYEQYF; DNA: TGCGCCAGCGATAACTACGAGCAGTACTTC; size: .; D: .; J: TRBJ2-7; V: TRBV10-1
CDR3: CASSNAGGTEKLFF; DNA: TGTGCCAGCAGTAATGCGGGGGGGACGGAAAAACTGTTTTTT; size: .; D: .; J: TRBJ1-4; V: TRBV28
CDR3: CASSLRSTSGRHYEQYF; DNA: TGCGCCAGCAGCTTGAGATCTACTAGCGGAAGACACTACGAGCAGTACTTC; size: once; D: TRBD2; J: TRBJ2-7; V: TRBV5-1
CDR3: CASSLAGREISGNTIYF; DNA: TGTGCCAGCAGCTTGGCGGGACGGGAGATCTCTGGAAACACCATATATTTT; size: .; D: .; J: TRBJ1-3; V: TRBV5-6
CDR3: CASSHGTSGSRTDTQYF; DNA: TGTGCCAGCAGCCACGGGACTAGCGGTTCTCGCACAGATACGCAGTATTTT; size: .; D: TRBD2; J: TRBJ2-3; V: TRBV11-2
CDR3: CASTGGIGSSYNEQFF; DNA: TGCGCCAGCACGGGCGGGATAGGAAGCTCCTACAATGAGCAGTTCTTC; size: .; D: .; J: TRBJ2-1; V: TRBV23-1
CDR3: CASMAGVWDTQYF; DNA: TGTGCCAGCATGGCGGGAGTGTGGGATACCCAGTACTTC; size: .; D: TRBD2; J: TRBJ2-5; V: TRBV2
CDR3: CASGRGTQETQYF; DNA: TGTGCCAGCGGGAGGGGGACCCAAGAGACCCAGTACTTC; size: .; D: .; J: TRBJ2-5; V: TRBV11-2
CDR3: CSVTGQLNTEAFF; DNA: TGCAGCGTAACCGGACAGTTGAACACTGAAGCTTTCTTT; size: .; D: .; J: TRBJ1-1; V: TRBV29-1
CDR3: CASSGGRISNQPQHF; DNA: TGTGCCAGCAGTGGCGGCCGGATTAGCAATCAGCCCCAGCATTTT; size: .; D: .; J: TRBJ1-5; V: TRBV28
CDR3: CASSAGRDRQETQYF; DNA: TGTGCCAGCAGCGCAGGCCGGGACAGACAAGAGACCCAGTACTTC; size: once; D: TRBD1; J: TRBJ2-5; V: TRBV7-9
CDR3: CASSPWVGSVTEAFF; DNA: TGTGCCAGCAGCCCCTGGGTGGGTTCGGTAACTGAAGCTTTCTTT; size: .; D: .; J: TRBJ1-1; V: TRBV16
CDR3: CASSHQIYEQYF; DNA: TGTGCCAGCAGCCACCAAATATACGAGCAGTACTTC; size: .; D: .; J: TRBJ2-7; V: TRBV5-6
CDR3: CASDLGGGEQYF; DNA: TGTGCTAGTGACCTTGGAGGGGGCGAGCAGTACTTC; size: .; D: .; J: TRBJ2-7; V: TRBV12-5
CDR3: CAISEYLGGASYEQYF; DNA: TGTGCCATCAGTGAATATCTGGGGGGGGCCTCTTACGAGCAGTACTTC; size: .; D: .; J: TRBJ2-7; V: TRBV10-3
CDR3: CASSLWGNTGELFF; DNA: TGTGCCAGCAGCTTGTGGGGGAACACCGGGGAGCTGTTTTTT; size: .; D: .; J: TRBJ2-2; V: TRBV7-2